The 18 T cell receptor beta chains presented below share a single source sample, sequenced in a study of memory CD4+ T cells and cytomegalovirus serostatus. Assay: immunoSEQ multiplex PCR; the TCRdb copy retains only in-frame clones and omits some. The sample includes over 60,000 clones, 75% to 85% of them seen just once. The sort gate was single viable CD3+CD4+CD8-CD45RO+ cells for memory CD4+ T cells. Sequencing was carried out using memory CD4+ T cells from blood. The receptors were sampled from an adult in good health and CMV-seronegative.

V is TRBV18 and J is TRBJ2-1; TRBD1 matches at 9 bases. From germline, CDR1 is KGHSH and CDR2 LQKENI. CDR3 length: 15 amino acids. The V segment lost 2 bases and the J segment 4 bases; nucleotides outside the gene matches: 3. The CDR3 DNA follows: TGTGCCAGCTCACCAACGACAGGGGGATACAATGAGCAGTTCTTC. Translation: CASSPTTGGYNEQFF.

The chain joins TRBV6-5 to TRBJ2-7, with D unresolved. The CDR3 contains 11 residues. The V gene's germline CDR1 is MNHEY and CDR2 SVGAGI. The ends were cut back, 5 bases at V and 1 base at J, with 3 bases in the middle. CDR3 bases: TGTGCCAGCAGTGATTCCTACGAGCAGTACTTC. The encoded protein is CASSDSYEQYF.

The chain combines TRBV6-1 with TRBJ1-5; D is unresolved. Germline lookup yields CDR1 MNHNS and CDR2 SASEGT. The CDR3 has 13 residues. V shed 6 bases and J shed 5 bases, with 11 bases lying between them. DNA of the CDR3: TGTGCCAGCAGGGAAACAGCCGATCAGCCCCAGCATTTT. Its translation is CASRETADQPQHF.

The chain combines TRBV7-8 with TRBJ2-5; the match to TRBD2 covers 8 bases. The J call may be in error: the DNA end matches TRBJ2-7 better. Looked up from germline, CDR1 is SGHVS and CDR2 is FQNEAQ. This CDR3 comprises 17 residues. CDR3 DNA sequence: TGTGCCAGCAGCTTACGAGCCAGCGGGGGACGATCCTACGAGCAGTACTTC. It yields the protein CASSLRASGGRSYEQYF.

The chain is built from TRBV4-1 and TRBJ2-5, with TRBD1 identical over 12 bases. The CDR3 totals 17 residues. Trimming at V came to 0 bases and at J to 6 bases, leaving 8 bases not matched to a gene. Per the germline V gene, CDR1 is MGHRA and CDR2 is YSYEKL. Here the CDR3 DNA reads TGCGCCAGCAGCCAAGAGGCTGGGGGACAGGGGGCAAAGACCCAGTACTTC. Its translation is CASSQEAGGQGAKTQYF.

The V and J genes are TRBV11-3 and TRBJ2-5; D perhaps matches TRBD2 (7 bases). V gave up 3 bases and J gave up 5 bases, with 22 bases separating them. Germline loops: CDR1 SGHNT, CDR2 YENEEA. The CDR3 contains 17 residues. The CDR3 region is CASSLGDGGGALETQYF. CDR3 nucleotides: TGTGCCAGCAGCTTGGGAGACGGAGGGGGGGCCCTGGAGACCCAGTACTTC.

This sequence joins TRBV4-1 and TRBJ1-3; D may be TRBD1 (5 bases). Germline V gene lookup returns CDR1 MGHRA and CDR2 YSYEKL. The germline V and J ends were trimmed by 4 bases and 2 bases, with 6 bases remaining between them. This CDR3 region has 13 residues. The CDR3 DNA reads TGCGCCAGCAGCCTGGGGGCTGGAAACACCATATATTTT. Amino acid sequence: CASSLGAGNTIYF.

V and J are TRBV14 and TRBJ1-2; the D gene is possibly TRBD1 (6 bases). Germline V CDR1 and CDR2: SGHDN, FVKESK. CDR3 length equals 15 residues. V lost 4 bases and J 4 bases, leaving 16 bases between the germline ends. The CDR3 protein is CASSPGTRQLYGYTF. DNA of the CDR3: TGTGCCAGCAGCCCCGGGACAAGACAGCTCTATGGCTACACCTTC.

This clone came up once. This rearrangement joins TRBV10-3 to TRBJ1-2; D is possibly TRBD1 (5 bases). Germline CDR1 reads ENHRY; CDR2 reads SYGVKD. The CDR3 runs to 14 residues. V lost 7 bases to trimming and J lost 8 bases, with 20 bases between them. The CDR3 reads CAITPGLERGGYTF. Here the CDR3 DNA reads TGTGCCATCACCCCGGGACTTGAGCGCGGAGGCTACACCTTC.

This CDR3 is CASSSGSVGNQPQHF. The CDR3 coding sequence is TGTGCCAGCAGCTCAGGGTCGGTAGGCAATCAGCCCCAGCATTTT. The chain recombines TRBV6-5 with TRBJ1-5; D might be TRBD1 (5 bases). This CDR3 has 15 amino acids. CDR1 and CDR2 (germline): MNHEY, SVGAGI. Trimming took 6 bases from V and 2 from J, leaving 14 bases between them.

CDR3 bases: TGTGCCAGCAGTGAAGTTTCCAGCGTCTTTCAGCCCCAGCATTTT. Encoded protein: CASSEVSSVFQPQHF. V gene TRBV2 combines with J gene TRBJ1-5; D uncertain. V was trimmed by 1 base and J by 6 bases, leaving 13 bases between them. The CDR3 runs to 15 residues. The V gene's germline CDR1 is SNHLY and CDR2 FYNNEI.

The rearrangement links TRBV7-2 to TRBJ2-1; 9 nucleotides align to TRBD1. V lost 5 bases to trimming and J lost 5 bases; unmatched junction nucleotides: 7. The CDR3 is 15 amino acids. Germline V gene lookup returns CDR1 SGHTA and CDR2 FQGNSA. Written as DNA, the CDR3 is TGTGCCAGCAGCCCCGGGACAGGGAACCACAATGAGCAGTTCTTC. This encodes CASSPGTGNHNEQFF.

The CDR3 sequence: CAWRRLAGADTQYF. CDR3 in DNA: TGTGCCTGGAGGCGGCTAGCGGGCGCGGATACGCAGTATTTT. This chain joins TRBV30 and TRBJ2-3; TRBD2 aligns across 8 bases. The CDR3 has 14 residues. Germline V gives CDR1 GTSNPN, CDR2 SVGIG (reference sequence). V trimming: 3 bases; J trimming: 6 bases; junction bases outside the gene matches: 8.

The rearrangement joins TRBV6-6 to TRBJ1-2; TRBD1 aligns across 7 bases. The length of the CDR3 is 14 residues. V was clipped by 7 bases and J by 6 bases; unmatched bases: 11. Germline V gene data show CDR1 as MNHNY and CDR2 as SVGAGI (reference sequence). The CDR3 protein is CASTPVGTVHGYTF. The CDR3, as DNA: TGTGCCAGCACCCCAGTGGGGACAGTGCATGGCTACACCTTC.

The table lists this clone with a count of one. V is TRBV28 and J is TRBJ2-7; 9 bases line up with TRBD1. The CDR3 has 14 residues. CDR1 and CDR2 from the germline V gene are MDHEN and SYDVKM. Trimming at V came to 3 bases and at J to 2 bases, leaving 2 bases not matched to a gene. CDR3 protein: CASSFGTGTYEQYF. The CDR3 DNA follows: TGTGCCAGCAGTTTCGGGACAGGGACCTACGAGCAGTACTTC.

The gene calls are TRBV7-2 and TRBJ2-1; the D call may be TRBD1 or TRBD2 (5 bases each). Trimming pared 4 bases from V and 9 bases from J, leaving 13 bases between. This CDR3 has 13 amino acids. Germline values: CDR1 SGHTA, CDR2 FQGNSA. The DNA of the CDR3 is TGTGCCAGCAGCTATAGATGGGGACCTGAGCAGTTCTTC. This sequence encodes CASSYRWGPEQFF.

The rearrangement uses TRBV5-1 and TRBJ2-1; D uncertain. Trimming took off 5 bases at V and 4 bases at J, with 10 bases between the two ends. The CDR3 contains 13 residues. Germline-derived CDR1 and CDR2 are SGHRS and YFSETQ. This chain's CDR3 is CASSSDGYNEQFF. CDR3 bases: TGCGCCAGCAGTTCGGACGGGTACAATGAGCAGTTCTTC.

This clone was recorded only once. The genes are TRBV2 and TRBJ1-3, with D possibly being TRBD1 (5 bases). This CDR3 is built from 14 residues. The germline gives CDR1 SNHLY, CDR2 FYNNEI. V lost 3 bases and J lost 5, with 11 bases in between. As DNA, the CDR3 is TGTGCCAGCAGTGATGGCGGGGGTCGAAACACCATATATTTT. As protein: CASSDGGGRNTIYF.